This T cell receptor (beta chain) derives from a study of cytomegalovirus exposure and HLA in healthy donors. Germline V gene data show CDR1 as MNHNY and CDR2 as SVGAGI (reference sequence). Trimming took 7 bases from V and 8 from J, leaving 17 bases between them. The CDR3 length is 13 residues. Overall study findings and caveats: Researchers counted around 150 TCR beta chains as cytomegalovirus-associated. Presence/absence analyses took donor sequencing depth as roughly uniform.

Those who donated were healthy bone marrow donors. For this clone: Its cognate antigen is unknown.

Use of 60 Vbeta and 13 Jbeta primers characterized the PCR. The assay was immunoSEQ multiplex PCR, and TCRdb's table has in-frame clones only and misses some. The sample records over 110,000 clones, roughly 76% being singletons. The sequencing input was PBMCs. The clonotype was recovered from a woman aged 40-49 years in good health and CMV-seronegative. The V and J genes are TRBV6-6 and TRBJ1-1; TRBD1 is a possible D gene (5 bases). The CDR3 is CASTLRADREAFF. Written as DNA, the CDR3 is TGTGCCAGCACCTTAAGGGCCGACAGAGAAGCTTTCTTT.